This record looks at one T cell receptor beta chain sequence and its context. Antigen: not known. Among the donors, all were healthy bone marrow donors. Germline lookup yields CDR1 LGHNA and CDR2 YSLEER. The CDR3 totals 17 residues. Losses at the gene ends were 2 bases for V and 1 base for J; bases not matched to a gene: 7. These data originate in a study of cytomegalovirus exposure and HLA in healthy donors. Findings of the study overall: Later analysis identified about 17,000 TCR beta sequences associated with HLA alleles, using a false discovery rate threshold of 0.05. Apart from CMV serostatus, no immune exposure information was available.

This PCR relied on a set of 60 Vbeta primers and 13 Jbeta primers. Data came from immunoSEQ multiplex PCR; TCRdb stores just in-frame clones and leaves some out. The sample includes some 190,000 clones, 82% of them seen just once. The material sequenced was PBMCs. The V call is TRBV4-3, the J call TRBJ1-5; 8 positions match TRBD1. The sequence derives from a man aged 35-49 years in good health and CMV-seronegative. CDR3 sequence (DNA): TGCGCCAGCAGCCAAATTGAGTGGACAGGGAGCAATCAGCCCCAGCATTTT. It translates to CASSQIEWTGSNQPQHF.